Sequencing of this T cell receptor (beta chain) was carried out in a study of PD-1 blockade in classical Hodgkin lymphoma. Study-level information: Intravenous delivery of nivolumab at 3 mg/kg to patients occurred every 2 weeks. The study, taken as a whole, reports: Healthy donors reportedly exceeded newly diagnosed patients in baseline TCR diversity.

Remarks on this clone: What it binds is unknown.

Trimming stripped 1 base from V and 0 bases from J, with 10 bases between. CDR3 length: 16 amino acids. Germline V gene lookup returns CDR1 MNHEY and CDR2 SMNVEV (reference sequence). Relapse after autologous stem cell transplantation occurred in every patient, and brentuximab vedotin exposure varied. The authors enriched CD8+ T cells from thawed PBMCs via magnetic negative selection. Using immunoSEQ multiplex PCR, the repertoire was profiled, and TCRdb retains in-frame clones only, with some absent. The sample carries 12,000 or so clones, more than 70% recorded once. This receptor was obtained from a human donor with classical Hodgkin lymphoma. The V call is TRBV27, the J call TRBJ2-1; D may be TRBD2 (6 bases). The sequencing used CD8+ T cells from blood, collected at baseline. The CDR3 sequence is CASSLFSGTSYNEQFF. CDR3 coding DNA: TGTGCCAGCAGTTTATTTAGCGGAACCTCCTACAATGAGCAGTTCTTC.